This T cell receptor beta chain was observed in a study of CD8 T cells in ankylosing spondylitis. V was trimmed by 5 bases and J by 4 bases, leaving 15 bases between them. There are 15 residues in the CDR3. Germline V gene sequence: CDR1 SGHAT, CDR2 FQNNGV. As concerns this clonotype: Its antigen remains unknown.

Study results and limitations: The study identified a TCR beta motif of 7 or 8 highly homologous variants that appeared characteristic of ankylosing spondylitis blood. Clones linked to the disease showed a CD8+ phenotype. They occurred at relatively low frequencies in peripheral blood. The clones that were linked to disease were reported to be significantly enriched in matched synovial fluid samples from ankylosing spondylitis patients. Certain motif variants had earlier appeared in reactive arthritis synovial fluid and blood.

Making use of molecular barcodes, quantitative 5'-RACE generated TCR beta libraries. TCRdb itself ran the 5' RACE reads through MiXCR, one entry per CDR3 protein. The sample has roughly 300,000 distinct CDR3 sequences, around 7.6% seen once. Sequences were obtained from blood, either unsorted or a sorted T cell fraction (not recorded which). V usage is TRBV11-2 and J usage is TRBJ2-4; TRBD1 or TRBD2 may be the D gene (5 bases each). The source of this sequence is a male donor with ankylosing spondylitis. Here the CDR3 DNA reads TGTGCCAGCAGCCAAATACTGGGGGAGAAAAACATTCAGTACTTC. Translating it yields CASSQILGEKNIQYF.